This T cell receptor beta chain is drawn from a study of regulatory T cells in long-lasting Graves disease. Notes on the study in general: Segments TRBV28, TRBJ1-2 and TRBJ2-5 showed preferential usage in persistent disease. Persistent Graves' disease cases displayed lower TCR diversity than newly diagnosed ones.

V dropped 4 bases and J dropped 2 bases, with 8 bases sitting between them. Germline V CDR1 and CDR2: SQVTM, ANQGSEA. The CDR3 runs 12 residues. Time point described: newly diagnosed GD, antithyroid drugs for less than 3 months. The TCR library was made from RNA extracted from PBMCs. Sequencing libraries for TCR beta were prepared with iRepertoire HTBI primers and Arm-PCR of CDR3 regions. Using its own MiXCR run on the multiplex PCR reads, TCRdb lists one record per CDR3 protein. The sample carries hundreds of thousands of distinct CDR3 sequences, approximately 16% recorded once. This clonotype was seen at least ten times. The antigen remains undetermined. These data also featured in a second study, about T cells in Graves' hyperthyroidism and ophthalmopathy. This second study says: Using the HTBI primer set, a first-round RT-PCR was run on the TCR CDR3.

The sequence derives from a woman in her thirties with Graves disease. This sample comprised peripheral blood mononuclear cells (PBMCs), obtained at new diagnosis, from a patient treated with antithyroid drugs. The gene calls are TRBV29-1 and TRBJ1-2, with D unclear. The CDR3 DNA follows: TGCAGCGTTGCCGGTGAAAACTATGGCTACACCTTC. Its translation: CSVAGENYGYTF.